This T cell receptor beta chain was identified in a study of blood T cells in healthy people across ages. Primed by a sample-barcoded 5' primer and a J-beta primer mix, a second PCR proceeded for about 6 to 11 cycles. MiXCR was run by TCRdb on the 5' RACE reads, yielding one entry per CDR3 protein. The sample lists about 640,000 distinct CDR3 sequences, roughly 50% occurring once. Study-level results: Diversity figures derived from one million T cells were judged to underestimate the true value.

V lost 2 bases and J lost 1, with 11 bases in between. The V gene's germline CDR1 is LNHNV and CDR2 YYDKDF (reference sequence). This CDR3 comprises 15 residues. To note about this clonotype: What it binds is unknown.

Sequenced material: blood. The source of this sequence is a man in his fifties or sixties in good health. This chain links TRBV15 with TRBJ2-5, with D possibly being TRBD2 (6 bases). CDR3 residues: CATSRNLAAQETQYF. In DNA, the CDR3 is TGTGCCACCAGCAGAAATTTAGCGGCCCAAGAGACCCAGTACTTC.